The 2 T cell receptor beta chains reported below all come from one sample, sequenced in a study of blood T cell repertoires in COVID-19. TCRdb's table, derived via immunoSEQ multiplex PCR, lists solely in-frame clones and lacks some. Among about 170,000 clones, 70% to 90% were seen once, and the ten largest hold about 6.5%. Specimen: peripheral blood. The receptors stem from a woman of 80 years or more in a cohort sampled during active or convalescent COVID-19.

This chain links TRBV9 with TRBJ2-7; weak D call: TRBD2 (6 bases). V was clipped by 3 bases and J by 0 bases, with 7 bases between them. CDR1 SGDLS and CDR2 YYNGEE come from the germline V gene. The CDR3 is 13 amino acids. CDR3 residues: CASSAGLSYEQYF. DNA of the CDR3: TGTGCCAGCAGCGCGGGACTCTCCTACGAGCAGTACTTC.

The J gene is TRBJ1-5, the V gene TRBV29-1; no firm D call. Trimming pared 7 bases from V and 5 bases from J, leaving 12 bases between. The CDR3 contains 12 residues. CDR1 is SQVTM and CDR2 is ANQGSEA in the germline V gene. CDR3 sequence: CSGGDGDQPQHF. For the CDR3, the DNA is TGCAGCGGGGGTGACGGGGATCAGCCCCAGCATTTT.